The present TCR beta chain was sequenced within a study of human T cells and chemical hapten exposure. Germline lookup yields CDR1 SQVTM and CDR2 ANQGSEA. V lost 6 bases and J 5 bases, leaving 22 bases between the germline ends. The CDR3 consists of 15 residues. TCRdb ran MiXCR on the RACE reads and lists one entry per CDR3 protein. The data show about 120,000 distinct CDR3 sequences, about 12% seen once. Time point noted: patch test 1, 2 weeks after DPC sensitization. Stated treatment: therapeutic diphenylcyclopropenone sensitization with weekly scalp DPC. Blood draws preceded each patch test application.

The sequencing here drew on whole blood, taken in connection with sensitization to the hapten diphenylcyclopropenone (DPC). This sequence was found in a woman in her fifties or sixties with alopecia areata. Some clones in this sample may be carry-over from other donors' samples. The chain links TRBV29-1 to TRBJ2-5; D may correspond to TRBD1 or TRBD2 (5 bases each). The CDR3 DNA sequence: TGCAGCGTAGATCCATACGGGACGACGCGGGAGACCCAGTACTTC. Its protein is CSVDPYGTTRETQYF. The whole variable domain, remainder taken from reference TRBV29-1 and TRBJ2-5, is SAVISQKPSRDICQRGTSLTIQCQVDSQVTMMFWYRQQPGQSLTLIATANQGSEATYESGFVIDKFPISRPNLTFSTLTVSNMSPEDSSIYLCSVDPYGTTRETQYFGPGTRLLVL.